This T cell receptor (beta chain) stems from a study of blood T cell repertoires in COVID-19. Study as a whole: Samples of COVID-19 (acute and convalescent) were obtained from the United States, Italy and Spain. T cells, B-cell-depleted T cells, or PBMCs provided the cDNA or gDNA that served as material.

How the authors handled the data: Estimation of nucleated cell counts relied on the amplification of reference gene primers. The method was immunoSEQ multiplex PCR; TCRdb's version includes in-frame clones alone and lacks a portion of them. For V, J and clone size, that table is used; D and trimming come from the DNA. The sample shows nearly 200,000 clones, roughly 81% of them seen only once. This clonotype was obtained from a woman in her seventies with active or convalescent COVID-19. The sequenced sample consisted of peripheral blood.

The CDR3 is CASSPAGTPYNEQFF. As DNA, the CDR3 is TGTGCCAGCAGTCCCGCAGGGACTCCCTACAATGAGCAGTTCTTC. This chain links TRBV6-6 with TRBJ2-1, with D possibly matching TRBD2 (6 bases). CDR3 length: 15 residues. The ends were cut back, 5 bases at V and 2 bases at J, with 13 bases in the middle. CDR1 and CDR2 from the germline V gene are MNHNY and SVGAGI (reference sequence).